A selection of T cell receptor beta chains follows, all from one sample in a study of cytomegalovirus exposure and HLA in healthy donors. Assay: immunoSEQ multiplex PCR; the TCRdb copy retains only in-frame clones and omits some. The data hold 170,000 or so clones, with approximately 80% observed a single time. Input material: PBMCs. Receptors were obtained from a woman aged 25 to 39 in good health and CMV-seronegative. CDR3s include the opening cysteine and the closing phenylalanine or tryptophan. A D gene is named only where the DNA matches it firmly. The size of a clone is reported for some rows only, either as once, few or many, or as a class for expanded clones.

cdr3_length d_call clone_size j_call v_call cdr3_aa cdr3_nt
17 TRBD2 . TRBJ2-3 TRBV15 CATSPGGLAGGGDTQYF TGTGCCACCAGCCCAGGGGGGCTAGCGGGGGGAGGGGATACGCAGTATTTT
14 . . TRBJ2-7 TRBV6-1 CASSEVGGSYEQYF TGTGCCAGCAGTGAAGTTGGAGGATCCTACGAGCAGTACTTC
16 . . TRBJ2-3 TRBV4-3 CASSRLAPQVTDTQYF TGCGCCAGCAGCCGCCTAGCACCCCAGGTAACAGATACGCAGTATTTT
15 TRBD1 . TRBJ1-5 TRBV4-1 CASSHTGTGNQPQHF TGCGCCAGCAGCCATACAGGGACAGGCAATCAGCCCCAGCATTTT
14 . . TRBJ2-5 TRBV29-1 CSARVQVGGETQYF TGCAGCGCCCGGGTCCAGGTCGGCGGGGAGACCCAGTACTTC
15 TRBD2 . TRBJ2-1 TRBV9 CASSVISGSINEQFF TGTGCCAGCAGCGTAATAAGCGGGAGTATCAATGAGCAGTTCTTC
13 TRBD1 . TRBJ1-1 TRBV11-2 CASSDRGETEAFF TGTGCCAGCAGCGACAGGGGGGAAACTGAAGCTTTCTTT
15 . . TRBJ1-3 TRBV19 CASSIGRISGNTIYF TGTGCCAGTAGTATAGGCAGGATCTCTGGAAACACCATATATTTT
14 TRBD1 few TRBJ1-2 TRBV13 CASSLGQGNYGYTF TGTGCCAGCAGCTTGGGACAGGGCAACTATGGCTACACCTTC
14 TRBD2 . TRBJ2-3 TRBV5-1 CASRLAGSTDTQYF TGCGCCAGCAGACTAGCGGGTAGCACAGATACGCAGTATTTT
15 TRBD1 . TRBJ1-2 TRBV27 CASSSRDRGVYGYTF TGTGCCAGCAGTTCTCGGGACAGGGGGGTTTATGGCTACACCTTC
14 . . TRBJ2-3 TRBV5-5 CASSLRGYTDTQYF TGTGCCAGCAGCTTGAGGGGGTACACAGATACGCAGTATTTT
13 . . TRBJ2-5 TRBV6-5 CASSYGWQETQYF TGTGCCAGCAGTTACGGCTGGCAAGAGACCCAGTACTTC
15 TRBD1 . TRBJ1-1 TRBV7-3 CASSRTGALNTEAFF TGTGCCAGCAGCCGGACAGGGGCCTTGAACACTGAAGCTTTCTTT
14 . . TRBJ1-1 TRBV16 CASSQSGTPTEAFF TGTGCCAGCAGCCAATCAGGGACACCCACTGAAGCTTTCTTT
14 . . TRBJ1-2 TRBV9 CASRGGGPNYGYTF TGTGCCAGCCGCGGGGGGGGACCTAACTATGGCTACACCTTC
19 TRBD1 . TRBJ1-1 TRBV30 CAWSFSSPRDRARYTEAFF TGTGCCTGGAGTTTTTCTTCCCCCCGGGACAGGGCGAGGTACACTGAAGCTTTCTTT
12 . . TRBJ2-4 TRBV5-8 CASSLVEDIQYF TGTGCCAGCAGCTTGGTAGAAGACATTCAGTACTTC
17 TRBD2 . TRBJ2-1 TRBV7-3 CASSPVSGISSYNEQFF TGTGCCAGCAGCCCCGTAAGCGGGATCAGCTCCTACAATGAGCAGTTCTTC
13 . . TRBJ2-7 TRBV27 CASSPLSSYEQYF TGTGCCAGCAGTCCCCTCAGCTCCTACGAGCAGTACTTC
15 . . TRBJ1-5 TRBV30 CAWRMPRGANQPQHF TGTGCCTGGAGGATGCCCCGGGGGGCTAATCAGCCCCAGCATTTT
17 TRBD1 once TRBJ2-7 TRBV4-1 CASSLQITRDRPYEQYF TGCGCCAGCAGCCTCCAAATCACCCGGGACAGACCCTACGAGCAGTACTTC
14 . . TRBJ1-1 TRBV10-3 CAISVDSQNTEAFF TGTGCCATCAGTGTCGACAGCCAGAACACTGAAGCTTTCTTT
14 TRBD1 . TRBJ1-2 TRBV7-2 CASSFRQGNYGYTF TGTGCCAGCAGCTTTCGACAGGGGAACTATGGCTACACCTTC
14 . . TRBJ1-4 TRBV7-2 CASSPLRAQGKLFF TGTGCCAGCAGCCCACTAAGGGCGCAGGGCAAACTGTTTTTT
12 . . TRBJ2-3 TRBV9 CASSPSTDTQYF TGTGCCAGCAGCCCGTCCACAGATACGCAGTATTTT
17 TRBD2 . TRBJ2-1 TRBV13 CATSWEGMGTIFNEQFF TGTGCCACCTCCTGGGAGGGAATGGGCACCATCTTCAATGAGCAGTTCTTC
14 . . TRBJ1-2 TRBV2 CASSAWGGFGGYTF TGTGCCAGCAGTGCCTGGGGGGGTTTCGGAGGCTACACCTTC
15 TRBD1 . TRBJ1-2 TRBV9 CASSADRQGAYGYTF TGTGCCAGCAGCGCAGACAGGCAGGGGGCCTATGGCTACACCTTC
14 TRBD2 . TRBJ2-3 TRBV5-1 CASSLGLAADTQYF TGCGCCAGCAGCTTGGGCCTAGCGGCAGATACGCAGTATTTT
13 . . TRBJ2-2 TRBV29-1 CSVAKEVGGELFF TGCAGCGTTGCCAAGGAGGTGGGCGGGGAGCTGTTTTTT
16 TRBD2 once TRBJ2-7 TRBV29-1 CNRRGTSGVTSYEQYF TGCAACCGAAGGGGGACTAGCGGGGTCACCAGCTACGAGCAGTACTTC
14 . . TRBJ1-1 TRBV5-1 CASSLQTGNTEAFF TGCGCCAGCAGCTTACAAACAGGTAACACTGAAGCTTTCTTT
13 . . TRBJ2-2 TRBV2 CASTIGSTGELFF TGTGCCAGCACGATAGGGAGCACCGGGGAGCTGTTTTTT
18 TRBD1 . TRBJ1-6 TRBV4-3 CASSQGAIDRESYSPLHF TGCGCCAGCAGCCAAGGGGCTATAGACAGGGAGTCGTATTCACCCCTCCACTTT
19 TRBD2 . TRBJ2-7 TRBV28 CASSLFHPGLAGVPYEQYF TGTGCCAGCAGTTTATTTCACCCGGGACTAGCGGGTGTTCCCTACGAGCAGTACTTC
16 . . TRBJ1-5 TRBV6-1 CASSDLAGVGNQPQHF TGTGCCAGCAGTGATCTGGCAGGGGTTGGCAATCAGCCCCAGCATTTT
14 . . TRBJ1-1 TRBV4-2 CASSSTGRTTEAFF TGTGCCAGCAGCTCAACAGGACGGACCACTGAAGCTTTCTTT
17 . . TRBJ1-3 TRBV18 CASSPTKDSYSGNTIYF TGTGCCAGCTCACCGACTAAGGACAGCTACTCTGGAAACACCATATATTTT
11 . once TRBJ2-7 TRBV11-2 CASSLTSEQYF TGTGCCAGCAGCTTAACTAGCGAGCAGTACTTC
16 TRBD1 . TRBJ1-1 TRBV18 CASSPGETGVGTEAFF TGTGCCAGCTCACCAGGCGAAACAGGGGTCGGAACTGAAGCTTTCTTT
14 TRBD1 . TRBJ1-4 TRBV5-1 CASQTGQGGEKLFF TGCGCCAGCCAAACGGGACAGGGAGGTGAAAAACTGTTTTTT
15 TRBD2 . TRBJ2-1 TRBV2 CASSEERGASDEQFF TGTGCCAGCAGTGAGGAGCGGGGGGCCTCTGATGAGCAGTTCTTC
17 TRBD1 . TRBJ1-4 TRBV2 CASNLLGGQASFEKLFF TGTGCCAGCAACCTACTTGGGGGACAGGCTAGTTTTGAAAAACTGTTTTTT
16 TRBD1 few TRBJ1-1 TRBV7-9 CASSLEQGQGGFEAFF TGTGCCAGCAGCTTAGAACAGGGACAGGGAGGATTTGAAGCTTTCTTT
14 . once TRBJ1-3 TRBV27 CASSLTAVGNTIYF TGTGCCAGCAGTTTGACTGCGGTGGGAAACACCATATATTTT
17 . few TRBJ2-7 TRBV7-3 CASSSDPTKGSLYEQYF TGTGCCAGCAGCTCGGACCCGACTAAGGGATCCCTCTACGAGCAGTACTTC
15 TRBD2 . TRBJ2-5 TRBV4-2 CASSPTSGGRETQYF TGTGCCAGCAGCCCCACGTCGGGGGGGCGTGAGACCCAGTACTTC
15 . . TRBJ2-6 TRBV5-6 CASSLLGSGANVLTF TGTGCCAGCAGCTTGCTAGGGTCAGGGGCCAACGTCCTAACTTTC
16 TRBD2 . TRBJ2-7 TRBV7-2 CASSPRGGGRAYEQYF TGTGCCAGCAGCCCCCGGGGGGGCGGGAGGGCCTACGAGCAGTACTTC